This entry lists 17 T cell receptor beta chains sequenced from one sample in a study of T-cell reconstitution after alpha-beta-depleted transplantation in children. TCRbeta library construction was performed incorporating unique molecular identifiers. TCRdb re-called the PCR reads through MiXCR, storing one row per CDR3 protein. This sample has 19,000 or so distinct CDR3 sequences, with 10% to 15% found just once. Sample: PBMCs, mostly from graft donor cells, taken 60 days after TCRalphabeta/CD19-depleted stem cell transplant. The receptors originated from a female patient aged 2 to 10 who had a stem cell transplant for congenital amegakaryocytic thrombocytopenia, so the T cells may come from the graft donor.

This clonotype was detected a few times. The chain uses TRBV20-1 and TRBJ2-3, with D perhaps being TRBD1 or TRBD2 (5 bases each). This CDR3 has 13 amino acids. Germline V lookup: CDR1 DFQATT, CDR2 SNEGSKA (reference sequence). The CDR3 DNA sequence: TGCCTAGCTAGTGACAGAAGCACAGATACGCAGTATTTT. Protein product: CLASDRSTDTQYF.

The sample holds many counts of this clonotype. The chain is built from TRBV16 and TRBJ2-7, with D maybe TRBD2 (6 bases). This CDR3 comprises 16 residues. Germline CDR1 and CDR2: KGHSY and FQNENV. Trimming removed 8 bases from V and 7 bases from J, with 27 bases in between. CDR3 nucleotide sequence: TGTGCCAGCGAACGCAATGGCGGGACCGGGGTTTATGAGCAGTACTTC. Translating gives CASERNGGTGVYEQYF.

This clonotype was seen ten or more times. The rearrangement links TRBV5-5 to TRBJ2-2, with no clear D. The CDR3 covers 14 residues. Germline CDR1 reads SGHKS; CDR2 reads YYEKEE (reference sequence). Deletions cut 2 bases from V and 4 bases from J, with 9 bases between. The chain's CDR3 is CASSLIGGTGELFF. In DNA form, the CDR3 reads TGTGCCAGCAGCTTAATTGGTGGCACCGGGGAGCTGTTTTTT.

This clonotype was detected only once. This chain connects TRBV27 to TRBJ2-1, with 7 bases aligning to TRBD1. Germline values: CDR1 MNHEY, CDR2 SMNVEV (reference sequence). CDR3 size: 11 residues. With V trimmed by 4 bases and J by 14 bases, 5 bases remained unmatched. Here the CDR3 DNA reads TGTGCCAGCAGTTCGGGACAGCTAAAGTTCTTC. Its translation is CASSSGQLKFF.

This clonotype is labeled as medium-sized. This rearrangement joins TRBV20-1 to TRBJ2-7; a weak D match, TRBD2 (6 bases). Germline-derived CDR1 and CDR2 are DFQATT and SNEGSKA (reference sequence). The CDR3 extends over 14 amino acids. Trimming stripped 6 bases from V and 2 bases from J, with 17 bases between. CDR3 bases: TGCAGTGCAAATACGGGCGGGATCACCTACGAGCAGTACTTC. The encoded protein is CSANTGGITYEQYF.

In its sample, this clonotype was seen once. This sequence joins TRBV27 and TRBJ2-7; D tentatively fits TRBD1 or TRBD2 (5 bases each). CDR3 size: 13 residues. Germline-derived CDR1 and CDR2 are MNHEY and SMNVEV (reference sequence). Trimming left V 2 bases short and J 5 bases short, with 10 bases between. Here the CDR3 reads CASSLLGRHEQYF. As DNA, the CDR3 is TGTGCCAGCAGTTTACTGGGACGTCACGAGCAGTACTTC.

V is TRBV20-1 and J is TRBJ1-1; 9 nucleotides align to TRBD1. The germline V gene encodes CDR1 DFQATT and CDR2 SNEGSKA (reference sequence). Trimming cost V 3 bases and J 4 bases; bases outside gene matches: 9. CDR3 length: 15 amino acids. The CDR3 loop is CSARSGTGWSTEAFF. The CDR3 region has the DNA TGCAGTGCTAGGAGCGGGACAGGGTGGAGCACTGAAGCTTTCTTT.

The gene calls are TRBV5-5 and TRBJ2-7; D not resolved. The ends were cut back, 0 bases at V and 6 bases at J, with 13 bases in the middle. This CDR3 comprises 14 residues. The V gene's germline CDR1 is SGHKS and CDR2 YYEKEE (reference sequence). The CDR3 region has the DNA TGTGCCAGCAGCTTGGGTCTCCGTACAGCCGAGCAGTACTTC. This translates into CASSLGLRTAEQYF.

This clonotype was observed at least ten times. The chain joins TRBV9 to TRBJ1-2, with 9 nucleotides matching TRBD1. CDR3 length equals 15 residues. Germline loops: CDR1 SGDLS, CDR2 YYNGEE. The trim removed 7 bases at V and 2 bases at J, leaving 9 bases unmatched. The CDR3 loop is CASSGTGSENYGYTF. The CDR3 DNA sequence: TGTGCCAGCTCCGGGACAGGGAGTGAAAACTATGGCTACACCTTC.

In its sample, this clonotype was seen many times. The rearrangement joins TRBV7-9 to TRBJ2-3, with 7 nucleotides matching TRBD1. The CDR3 is 16 amino acids. Losses at the gene ends were 5 bases for V and 8 bases for J; bases not matched to a gene: 16. Germline V CDR1 and CDR2: SEHNR, FQNEAQ (reference sequence). The CDR3 DNA sequence: TGTGCCAGCAGCAATGCCGCCAGACAGGGAAGTCCTACGCAGTATTTT. This encodes CASSNAARQGSPTQYF.

This clonotype occurred many times. V is TRBV7-9 and J is TRBJ2-1, with 8 bases that match TRBD2. The V gene end was trimmed by 1 base and the J gene end by 6 bases; junction bases not matched to a gene: 5. This CDR3 has 15 amino acids. The germline V gene encodes CDR1 SEHNR and CDR2 FQNEAQ (reference sequence). As DNA, the CDR3 is TGTGCCAGCAGCTTAGGCGGTAGCGGGACCAATGAGCAGTTCTTC. Its translation: CASSLGGSGTNEQFF.

This clonotype has a count of ten or more. The J gene is TRBJ2-7, the V gene TRBV5-1, with TRBD1 identical over 8 bases. CDR3 size: 15 residues. Trimming removed 5 bases from V and 2 bases from J; junction bases left unmatched: 9. CDR1 is SGHRS and CDR2 is YFSETQ in the germline V gene. The CDR3 coding sequence is TGCGCCAGCAGGTGGGGGACAGGATTCACCTACGAGCAGTACTTC. It specifies CASRWGTGFTYEQYF.

This clonotype was seen ten or more times. The chain couples TRBV5-1 to TRBJ2-7; 7 nucleotides match TRBD2. J lost 1 base, V lost 3 bases, and 4 bases had no gene match. The CDR3 totals 14 residues. The germline V gene has CDR1 SGHRS and CDR2 YFSETQ. Written as DNA, the CDR3 is TGCGCCAGCAGCTCCCTAGCGGCGTCCTACGAGCAGTACTTC. It translates to CASSSLAASYEQYF.

This clonotype has a count of ten or more. This chain joins TRBV5-1 and TRBJ1-1; D not certain. The CDR3 has 15 amino acids. Per germline, CDR1 SGHRS and CDR2 YFSETQ. V was shortened by 4 bases and J by 4 bases, with 17 bases between the two germline ends. The chain's CDR3 is CASSMARSEGTEAFF. CDR3 nucleotide sequence: TGCGCCAGCAGCATGGCCCGTTCGGAGGGCACTGAAGCTTTCTTT.

This clonotype was recorded at least ten times. V gene TRBV20-1 combines with J gene TRBJ2-1, with TRBD2 matching over 13 bases. This CDR3 has 19 amino acids. V shed 8 bases and J 8 bases; nucleotides not matched to a gene: 24. Germline-derived CDR1 and CDR2 are DFQATT and SNEGSKA (reference sequence). In nucleotides, the CDR3 is TGCAGTTCGGAGCGGCCCGACAGGGTACTAGCGGGAGGGCCTGATGAGCAGTTCTTC. Its translation is CSSERPDRVLAGGPDEQFF.

The J gene is TRBJ2-7, the V gene TRBV28; a possible D gene is TRBD1 (6 bases). Germline CDR1 is MDHEN and CDR2 is SYDVKM. The length of the CDR3 is 14 residues. Trimming stripped 8 bases from V and 2 bases from J, with 16 bases between. Here the CDR3 reads CASGPGQLPYEQYF. CDR3 coding DNA: TGTGCCAGCGGCCCTGGACAGCTCCCCTACGAGCAGTACTTC.

CDR3 protein: CAISESSGQGQPQHF. The CDR3 coding sequence is TGTGCCATCAGTGAGTCGTCGGGACAGGGCCAGCCCCAGCATTTT. The V and J genes are TRBV10-3 and TRBJ1-5, with 9 bases identical to TRBD1. The CDR3 is 15 amino acids. Germline loops: CDR1 ENHRY, CDR2 SYGVKD. With 0 bases clipped from V and 7 bases from J, the junction kept 4 bases outside the gene matches.